This is a list of T cell receptor beta chains from one sample in a study of OX40 agonist ivuxolimab in advanced cancers. Using immunoSEQ multiplex PCR, the repertoire was profiled, and TCRdb retains in-frame clones only, with some absent. Of 40,000 to 55,000 clones detected, less than 90% appear once; the ten largest clones hold approximately 6.8%. Source: CD4+ or CD8+ T cells sorted from blood, taken in a trial of the OX40 agonist ivuxolimab. The receptors come from an adult with an advanced solid tumor such as melanoma, head and neck, liver or kidney cancer. Each CDR3 is given with its conserved first and last residue. Each record gives: V gene, D gene, clone size, J gene, CDR3 protein, CDR3 DNA. D genes are given only for firm matches. Clone size appears in some rows only: once, few, many, or a class for an expanded clone.

v_gene: TRBV6-1; d_gene: TRBD2; abundance: .; j_gene: TRBJ2-5; CDR3aa: CASSDAGGETQYF; CDR3nt: TGTGCCAGCAGTGACGCCGGGGGGGAGACCCAGTACTTC
v_gene: TRBV18; d_gene: .; abundance: .; j_gene: TRBJ2-3; CDR3aa: CASSPPGETDTQYF; CDR3nt: TGTGCCAGCTCACCACCGGGGGAGACAGATACGCAGTATTTT
v_gene: TRBV18; d_gene: .; abundance: .; j_gene: TRBJ2-5; CDR3aa: CASSPRLQEAQYF; CDR3nt: TGTGCCAGCTCACCACGTTTGCAAGAGGCCCAGTACTTC
v_gene: TRBV5-1; d_gene: .; abundance: .; j_gene: TRBJ2-3; CDR3aa: CASSLDSRTDTQYF; CDR3nt: TGCGCCAGCAGCTTGGACAGCCGCACAGATACGCAGTATTTT
v_gene: TRBV5-4; d_gene: .; abundance: .; j_gene: TRBJ1-1; CDR3aa: CASSSGGSGLSNTEAFF; CDR3nt: TGTGCCAGCAGCTCAGGCGGGTCAGGGCTCTCGAACACTGAAGCTTTCTTT
v_gene: TRBV7-9; d_gene: TRBD1; abundance: few; j_gene: TRBJ1-2; CDR3aa: CASSPGQVPYGYTF; CDR3nt: TGTGCCAGCAGCCCCGGACAGGTCCCTTATGGCTACACCTTC
v_gene: TRBV9; d_gene: .; abundance: .; j_gene: TRBJ2-5; CDR3aa: CASSVDPTGSQETQYF; CDR3nt: TGTGCCAGCAGCGTAGACCCTACGGGGAGTCAAGAGACCCAGTACTTC
v_gene: TRBV5-4; d_gene: .; abundance: .; j_gene: TRBJ2-1; CDR3aa: CATLHFRGGSYNEQFF; CDR3nt: TGTGCCACCCTCCATTTTAGGGGGGGCTCCTACAATGAGCAGTTCTTC
v_gene: TRBV18; d_gene: TRBD1; abundance: .; j_gene: TRBJ1-1; CDR3aa: CASSPSTGAPLMNTEAFF; CDR3nt: TGTGCCAGCTCACCGTCGACAGGGGCTCCCTTAATGAACACTGAAGCTTTCTTT
v_gene: TRBV5-1; d_gene: TRBD1; abundance: few; j_gene: TRBJ2-3; CDR3aa: CASSLGVGQGSDTQYF; CDR3nt: TGCGCCAGCAGCTTGGGAGTGGGACAGGGATCAGATACGCAGTATTTT
v_gene: TRBV19; d_gene: .; abundance: .; j_gene: TRBJ2-5; CDR3aa: CASSDLHQETQYF; CDR3nt: TGTGCCAGTAGTGACCTACACCAAGAGACCCAGTACTTC
v_gene: TRBV5-4; d_gene: .; abundance: .; j_gene: TRBJ1-2; CDR3aa: CASSLEGVYGYTF; CDR3nt: TGTGCCAGCAGCTTGGAAGGTGTATATGGCTACACCTTC
v_gene: TRBV11-2; d_gene: .; abundance: .; j_gene: TRBJ2-5; CDR3aa: CASSLYTLLGGGETQYF; CDR3nt: TGTGCCAGCAGCTTATATACCCTCCTGGGGGGCGGGGAGACCCAGTACTTC
v_gene: TRBV7-9; d_gene: .; abundance: .; j_gene: TRBJ1-1; CDR3aa: CASSLASLGGTEAFF; CDR3nt: TGTGCCAGCAGCTTAGCTTCATTGGGGGGCACTGAAGCTTTCTTT
v_gene: TRBV9; d_gene: .; abundance: .; j_gene: TRBJ1-1; CDR3aa: CASSVGSFDTEAFF; CDR3nt: TGTGCCAGCAGCGTAGGTAGTTTTGACACTGAAGCTTTCTTT
v_gene: TRBV5-4; d_gene: .; abundance: .; j_gene: TRBJ2-7; CDR3aa: CASSLAGLGSHEQYF; CDR3nt: TGTGCCAGCAGCTTGGCGGGTCTAGGGTCCCACGAGCAGTACTTC
v_gene: TRBV9; d_gene: TRBD1; abundance: .; j_gene: TRBJ2-3; CDR3aa: CASSLRQGSDTQYF; CDR3nt: TGTGCCAGCAGCCTAAGACAGGGGTCAGATACGCAGTATTTT
v_gene: TRBV9; d_gene: TRBD2; abundance: .; j_gene: TRBJ2-1; CDR3aa: CASSGSGGNEQFF; CDR3nt: TGTGCCAGCAGCGGTAGCGGGGGTAATGAGCAGTTCTTC
v_gene: TRBV5-5; d_gene: .; abundance: once; j_gene: TRBJ1-1; CDR3aa: CASSLAGHQNTEAFF; CDR3nt: TGTGCCAGCAGCTTGGCAGGACACCAGAACACTGAAGCTTTCTTT
v_gene: TRBV5-4; d_gene: .; abundance: .; j_gene: TRBJ2-7; CDR3aa: CASSLDLYEQYF; CDR3nt: TGTGCCAGCAGCTTGGATCTTTACGAGCAGTACTTC
v_gene: TRBV7-3; d_gene: TRBD2; abundance: .; j_gene: TRBJ2-3; CDR3aa: CASSPGLAADTQYF; CDR3nt: TGTGCCAGCAGCCCTGGACTAGCGGCAGATACGCAGTATTTT
v_gene: TRBV29-1; d_gene: .; abundance: .; j_gene: TRBJ2-7; CDR3aa: CSAGTLSDEQYF; CDR3nt: TGCAGCGCGGGGACTCTGTCTGACGAGCAGTACTTC
v_gene: TRBV2; d_gene: .; abundance: .; j_gene: TRBJ1-1; CDR3aa: CASSERENTEAFF; CDR3nt: TGTGCCAGCAGTGAAAGGGAGAACACTGAAGCTTTCTTT
v_gene: TRBV29-1; d_gene: TRBD1; abundance: .; j_gene: TRBJ1-2; CDR3aa: CSVVRGQGIYGYTF; CDR3nt: TGCAGCGTTGTTAGGGGACAGGGGATATATGGCTACACCTTC
v_gene: TRBV6-1; d_gene: TRBD1; abundance: .; j_gene: TRBJ2-2; CDR3aa: CASSGQGNTGELFF; CDR3nt: TGTGCCAGCTCGGGACAGGGGAACACCGGGGAGCTGTTTTTT
v_gene: TRBV5-4; d_gene: .; abundance: .; j_gene: TRBJ2-3; CDR3aa: CASRRDRTLTDTQYF; CDR3nt: TGTGCCAGCAGGCGGGACAGAACCCTCACAGATACGCAGTATTTT
v_gene: TRBV29-1; d_gene: TRBD1; abundance: .; j_gene: TRBJ1-1; CDR3aa: CSVGTGDTEAFF; CDR3nt: TGCAGCGTCGGGACAGGGGACACTGAAGCTTTCTTT
v_gene: TRBV2; d_gene: TRBD1; abundance: once; j_gene: TRBJ2-3; CDR3aa: CASKGATDTQYF; CDR3nt: TGTGCCAGCAAGGGGGCCACAGATACGCAGTATTTT
v_gene: TRBV5-1; d_gene: .; abundance: .; j_gene: TRBJ2-5; CDR3aa: CASSSSGAGFGTQYF; CDR3nt: TGCGCCAGCAGCTCCTCTGGGGCGGGCTTCGGGACCCAGTACTTC
v_gene: TRBV7-8; d_gene: .; abundance: .; j_gene: TRBJ1-4; CDR3aa: CASSLAPGRVTNEKLFF; CDR3nt: TGTGCCAGCAGCTTAGCCCCCGGACGGGTAACTAATGAAAAACTGTTTTTT
v_gene: TRBV29-1; d_gene: TRBD1; abundance: .; j_gene: TRBJ2-4; CDR3aa: CSVGTGHDIQYF; CDR3nt: TGCAGCGTCGGGACAGGGCATGACATTCAGTACTTC
v_gene: TRBV5-1; d_gene: TRBD1; abundance: .; j_gene: TRBJ2-7; CDR3aa: CASSRTGQAYEQYF; CDR3nt: TGCGCCAGCAGCCGCACAGGACAGGCCTACGAGCAGTACTTC
v_gene: TRBV21-1; d_gene: .; abundance: .; j_gene: TRBJ1-2; CDR3aa: CASTIRRNYGYTF; CDR3nt: TGTGCCAGCACTATAAGGCGGAACTATGGCTACACCTTC
v_gene: TRBV5-1; d_gene: .; abundance: .; j_gene: TRBJ2-7; CDR3aa: CASARGGVYYEQYF; CDR3nt: TGCGCCAGCGCCCGAGGAGGGGTTTACTACGAGCAGTACTTC
v_gene: TRBV5-1; d_gene: TRBD1; abundance: .; j_gene: TRBJ2-7; CDR3aa: CASSSGQESYEQYF; CDR3nt: TGCGCCAGCAGCTCCGGACAGGAGTCCTACGAGCAGTACTTC
v_gene: TRBV11-1; d_gene: .; abundance: .; j_gene: TRBJ2-7; CDR3aa: CASSTQPGLEQYF; CDR3nt: TGTGCCAGCAGCACACAACCGGGACTCGAGCAGTACTTC
v_gene: TRBV18; d_gene: .; abundance: .; j_gene: TRBJ1-6; CDR3aa: CASSPPGGINSPLHF; CDR3nt: TGTGCCAGCTCACCACCCGGGGGCATTAATTCACCCCTCCACTTT
v_gene: TRBV14; d_gene: .; abundance: .; j_gene: TRBJ2-2; CDR3aa: CASSPFRGLGGELFF; CDR3nt: TGTGCCAGCAGCCCCTTCAGGGGATTGGGCGGGGAGCTGTTTTTT
v_gene: TRBV6-1; d_gene: .; abundance: .; j_gene: TRBJ2-1; CDR3aa: CASKVPGQGEQFF; CDR3nt: TGTGCCAGCAAGGTCCCCGGGCAGGGTGAGCAGTTCTTC
v_gene: TRBV5-1; d_gene: TRBD2; abundance: .; j_gene: TRBJ2-3; CDR3aa: CASSTGTSGYTDTQYF; CDR3nt: TGCGCCAGCAGTACCGGGACTAGCGGTTACACAGATACGCAGTATTTT
v_gene: TRBV6-8; d_gene: .; abundance: .; j_gene: TRBJ2-6; CDR3aa: CASNPSDGANVLTF; CDR3nt: TGTGCCAGCAATCCCTCAGATGGGGCCAACGTCCTGACTTTC
v_gene: TRBV27; d_gene: .; abundance: .; j_gene: TRBJ1-2; CDR3aa: CASSLREFSNYGYTF; CDR3nt: TGTGCCAGTAGCCTCCGGGAATTTTCGAACTATGGCTACACCTTC
v_gene: TRBV23-1; d_gene: .; abundance: .; j_gene: TRBJ1-6; CDR3aa: CASSQSRGTDVDSSYNSPLHF; CDR3nt: TGCGCCAGCAGTCAATCTCGGGGGACCGATGTCGATAGCTCCTATAATTCACCCCTCCACTTT
v_gene: TRBV10-1; d_gene: .; abundance: .; j_gene: TRBJ2-5; CDR3aa: CASSESAIKEQYF; CDR3nt: TGCGCCAGCAGTGAGTCGGCCATCAAGGAGCAGTACTTC
v_gene: TRBV6-1; d_gene: TRBD1; abundance: .; j_gene: TRBJ2-7; CDR3aa: CASRDGQGYEQYF; CDR3nt: TGTGCCAGCAGGGACGGACAGGGCTACGAGCAGTACTTC
v_gene: TRBV10-1; d_gene: TRBD1; abundance: .; j_gene: TRBJ1-2; CDR3aa: CASSPGQGYYGYTF; CDR3nt: TGCGCCAGCAGTCCGGGACAGGGATACTATGGCTACACCTTC
v_gene: TRBV5-1; d_gene: TRBD1; abundance: .; j_gene: TRBJ1-3; CDR3aa: CASSLYTGGGNTIYF; CDR3nt: TGCGCCAGCAGCTTGTATACAGGGGGCGGAAACACCATATATTTT
v_gene: TRBV5-1; d_gene: TRBD1; abundance: .; j_gene: TRBJ1-2; CDR3aa: CASSLRQGVNYGYTF; CDR3nt: TGCGCCAGCAGCCTTAGACAGGGGGTTAACTATGGCTACACCTTC
v_gene: TRBV7-6; d_gene: TRBD1; abundance: .; j_gene: TRBJ2-1; CDR3aa: CASRLTGGSEQFF; CDR3nt: TGTGCCAGCAGACTCACAGGGGGCAGTGAGCAGTTCTTC
v_gene: TRBV19; d_gene: TRBD1; abundance: .; j_gene: TRBJ2-7; CDR3aa: CASSYRGGEQYF; CDR3nt: TGTGCCAGTAGTTACAGGGGTGGCGAGCAGTACTTC
v_gene: TRBV5-6; d_gene: TRBD1; abundance: .; j_gene: TRBJ1-4; CDR3aa: CASSYMDRKYEKLFF; CDR3nt: TGTGCCAGCAGCTATATGGACAGGAAATACGAAAAACTGTTTTTT
v_gene: TRBV15; d_gene: .; abundance: .; j_gene: TRBJ1-1; CDR3aa: CATSSPGLDTEAFF; CDR3nt: TGTGCCACCAGCAGCCCAGGGTTGGACACTGAAGCTTTCTTT
v_gene: TRBV6-6; d_gene: .; abundance: .; j_gene: TRBJ1-4; CDR3aa: CASSYSWGGEKLFF; CDR3nt: TGTGCCAGCAGTTATAGCTGGGGCGGGGAAAAACTGTTTTTT
v_gene: TRBV5-6; d_gene: TRBD1; abundance: .; j_gene: TRBJ1-2; CDR3aa: CASSLIQGMIYGYTF; CDR3nt: TGTGCCAGCAGCTTGATACAGGGGATGATCTATGGCTACACCTTC
v_gene: TRBV5-1; d_gene: .; abundance: once; j_gene: TRBJ2-3; CDR3aa: CASRVSSTDTQYF; CDR3nt: TGCGCCAGCAGGGTCTCTAGCACAGATACGCAGTATTTT
v_gene: TRBV10-1; d_gene: .; abundance: .; j_gene: TRBJ1-1; CDR3aa: CASSERTTSNTEAFF; CDR3nt: TGCGCCAGCAGTGAGCGGACTACATCGAACACTGAAGCTTTCTTT
v_gene: TRBV4-1; d_gene: TRBD1; abundance: .; j_gene: TRBJ1-2; CDR3aa: CASSQAMIGDRAPPF; CDR3nt: TGCGCCAGCAGCCAAGCTATGATAGGAGACAGGGCGCCACCCTTC
v_gene: TRBV6-5; d_gene: .; abundance: .; j_gene: TRBJ1-1; CDR3aa: CASFQTGQVEAFF; CDR3nt: TGTGCCAGTTTCCAAACGGGGCAGGTTGAAGCTTTCTTT
v_gene: TRBV5-4; d_gene: .; abundance: .; j_gene: TRBJ2-7; CDR3aa: CASSLDSSSYEQYF; CDR3nt: TGTGCCAGCAGCTTGGACTCCAGCTCCTACGAGCAGTACTTC
v_gene: TRBV19; d_gene: TRBD1; abundance: .; j_gene: TRBJ1-6; CDR3aa: CASSPSLGGQGFSPLHF; CDR3nt: TGTGCCAGTAGCCCTTCCCTGGGGGGACAGGGGTTTTCACCCCTCCACTTT